The 9 T cell receptor beta chains presented below share a single source sample, sequenced in a study of blood T cell repertoires in COVID-19. The table came from immunoSEQ multiplex PCR; TCRdb's copy has only in-frame clones and leaves some out. Altogether more than 75,000 clones are present, more than 70% being singletons, with the ten largest covering approximately 4.8%. Specimen: peripheral blood. The receptors shown here come from a woman of 80 years or more with active COVID-19.

In this sample, this clone turned up once. The chain employs TRBV2 and TRBJ1-4, with D perhaps matching TRBD1 (6 bases). CDR3 length: 14 residues. With 6 bases removed from V and 8 bases from J, the gap between germline ends came to 16 bases. CDR1 and CDR2 (germline): SNHLY, FYNNEI. The CDR3 nucleotides are TGTGCCAGCAGGGAGACAGGTGCTAGAGAAAAACTGTTTTTT. This gives the protein CASRETGAREKLFF.

CDR3 amino acids: CASSEAGTGARETQYF. The CDR3, as DNA: TGTGCCAGCAGTGAAGCGGGGACAGGGGCGAGAGAGACCCAGTACTTC. The V call is TRBV2, the J call TRBJ2-5, with TRBD1 matching over 10 bases. The CDR3 runs 16 residues. V shed 0 bases, J shed 4 bases, and the junction held 5 bases outside the gene matches. Germline V gene data show CDR1 as SNHLY and CDR2 as FYNNEI.

Concerning this clone: The junction departs from germline at one end; a sequencing error may be responsible. The chain uses TRBV5-6 and TRBJ1-2; 9 bases align to TRBD1. Germline V gene lookup returns CDR1 SGHDT and CDR2 YYEEEE. CDR3 length equals 15 residues. The CDR3 sequence: CASSLAGRGTGGCTF. In nucleotides, the CDR3 is TGTGCCAGCAGCTTGGCAGGACGGGGTACAGGGGGCTGCACCTTC.

DNA of the CDR3: TGTGCCAGTAGCCACGGACAGTATAGCACAGATACGCAGTATTTT. This gives the protein CASSHGQYSTDTQYF. The rearrangement uses TRBV19 and TRBJ2-3; TRBD1 is a possible D gene (6 bases). The V gene lost 6 bases and the J gene lost 0 bases, with 13 bases spanning the gap. Germline V gene sequence: CDR1 LNHDA, CDR2 SQIVND (reference sequence). This CDR3 region has 15 residues.

This clone was seen a single time. V and J are TRBV7-3 and TRBJ1-5, with TRBD1 matching 8 bases. This CDR3 comprises 13 residues. J was trimmed by 7 bases and V by 4 bases; bases with no gene match: 3. Germline V gene lookup returns CDR1 SGHTA and CDR2 FQGTGA. The CDR3: CASSYDRGQPQHF. Written as DNA, the CDR3 is TGTGCCAGCAGCTACGACAGGGGACAGCCCCAGCATTTT.

The rearrangement links TRBV20-1 to TRBJ1-5, with 8 bases fitting TRBD1. J was trimmed by 4 bases and V by 3 bases; bases with no gene match: 5. This CDR3 is built from 14 residues. CDR1 DFQATT and CDR2 SNEGSKA come from the germline V gene (reference sequence). Here the CDR3 DNA reads TGCAGTGCTAGTAGGACAGGGAATAATCAGCCCCAGCATTTT. This codes for CSASRTGNNQPQHF.

The V gene is TRBV21-1, the J gene TRBJ1-1; TRBD1 is the table's D call and was not checked against the DNA. TRBV21-1 is designated a pseudogene. This CDR3 contains 12 residues. CDR3 nucleotides: TGTGCCAGCAGCAAAAAGCAGGGCAAGGCTTTCTTT. Protein: CASSKKQGKAFF.

The V gene is TRBV6-2 or TRBV6-3, the J gene TRBJ2-1, with unresolved D. This CDR3 contains 15 residues. V lost 4 bases, J lost 3 bases, and 13 bases lay in between. CDR1 and CDR2 from the germline V gene are MNHEY and SVGEGT. The CDR3 DNA is TGTGCCAGCAGTTCAGACTCGACCTTCTACAATGAGCAGTTCTTC. It yields the protein CASSSDSTFYNEQFF.

The chain couples TRBV23-1 to TRBJ2-7; 9 nucleotides match TRBD2. TRBV23-1 is an open reading frame whose function is uncertain. Losses at the gene ends were 8 bases for V and 2 bases for J; bases not matched to a gene: 10. CDR3 length: 15 amino acids. In DNA, the CDR3 is TGCGCCAGCCCCCCGGGGCTAGCGGGGACCTACGAGCAGTACTTC. It yields the protein CASPPGLAGTYEQYF.